This T cell receptor (beta chain) derives from a study of blood T cell repertoires in COVID-19. Study-wide background: Sites in the United States, Italy and Spain provided acute and convalescent COVID-19 samples. In each case, the material was cDNA or gDNA derived from T cells, B-cell-depleted T cells, or PBMCs.

During active infection, Seattle patients enrolled and were then monitored through disease. Germline CDR1 is SGHAT and CDR2 is FQDESV (reference sequence). The CDR3 length is 15 residues. Trimming took 4 bases from V and 5 from J, leaving 15 bases between them. In the original processing: Reference gene primer amplification in the assay estimated nucleated cell counts. The assay was immunoSEQ multiplex PCR, and TCRdb's table has in-frame clones only and misses some. That table furnishes V, J and clone size, whereas the DNA furnished D and trimming. This table holds about 230,000 clones, almost 85% found once.

The clonotype comes from a man aged 45-65 years with COVID-19, enrolled during active disease. The chain uses TRBV11-1 and TRBJ2-1, with D maybe TRBD2 (5 bases). Sequencing used peripheral blood. As DNA, the CDR3 is TGTGCCAGCAGCTCACGGGCGGGTCGTGACAATGAGCAGTTCTTC. It specifies CASSSRAGRDNEQFF. Combining the CDR3 with reference TRBV11-1 and TRBJ2-1 gives the whole variable domain EAEVAQSPRYKITEKSQAVAFWCDPISGHATLYWYRQILGQGPELLVQFQDESVVDDSQLPKDRFSAERLKGVDSTLKIQPAELGDSAMYLCASSSRAGRDNEQFFGPGTRLTVL.